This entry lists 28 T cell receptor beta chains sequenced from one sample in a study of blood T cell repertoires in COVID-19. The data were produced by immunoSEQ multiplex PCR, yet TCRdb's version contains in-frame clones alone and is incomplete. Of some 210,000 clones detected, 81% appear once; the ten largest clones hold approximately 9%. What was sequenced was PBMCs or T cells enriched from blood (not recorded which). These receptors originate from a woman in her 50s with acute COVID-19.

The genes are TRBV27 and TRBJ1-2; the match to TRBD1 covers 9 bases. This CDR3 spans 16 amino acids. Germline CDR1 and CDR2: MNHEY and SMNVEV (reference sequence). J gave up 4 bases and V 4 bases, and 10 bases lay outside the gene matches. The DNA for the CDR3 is TGTGCCAGCAGTTCCGGGACAGGGACTGTGTTCTATGGCTACACCTTC. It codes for CASSSGTGTVFYGYTF.

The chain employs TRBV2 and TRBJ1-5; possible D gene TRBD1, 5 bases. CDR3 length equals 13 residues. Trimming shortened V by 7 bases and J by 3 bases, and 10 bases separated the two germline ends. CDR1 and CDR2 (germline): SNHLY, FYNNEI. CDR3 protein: CASKPGVNQPQHF. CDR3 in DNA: TGTGCCAGCAAACCGGGGGTCAATCAGCCCCAGCATTTT.

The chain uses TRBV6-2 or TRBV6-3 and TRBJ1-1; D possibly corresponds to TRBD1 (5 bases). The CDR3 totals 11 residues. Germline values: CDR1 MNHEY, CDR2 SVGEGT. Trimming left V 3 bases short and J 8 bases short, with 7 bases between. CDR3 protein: CASSYRQEAFF. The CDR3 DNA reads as TGTGCCAGCAGTTATCGACAGGAAGCTTTCTTT.

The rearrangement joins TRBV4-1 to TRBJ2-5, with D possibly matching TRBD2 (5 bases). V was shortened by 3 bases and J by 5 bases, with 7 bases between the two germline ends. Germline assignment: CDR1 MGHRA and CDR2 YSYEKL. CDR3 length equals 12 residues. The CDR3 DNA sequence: TGCGCCAGCAGCCATCCGGGGGAGACCCAGTACTTC. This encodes CASSHPGETQYF.

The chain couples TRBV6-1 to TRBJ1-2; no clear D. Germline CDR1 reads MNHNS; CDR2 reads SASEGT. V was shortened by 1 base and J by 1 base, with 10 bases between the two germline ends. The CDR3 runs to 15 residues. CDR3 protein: CASSEVSTVNYGYTF. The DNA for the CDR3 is TGTGCCAGCAGTGAAGTAAGCACCGTTAACTATGGCTACACCTTC.

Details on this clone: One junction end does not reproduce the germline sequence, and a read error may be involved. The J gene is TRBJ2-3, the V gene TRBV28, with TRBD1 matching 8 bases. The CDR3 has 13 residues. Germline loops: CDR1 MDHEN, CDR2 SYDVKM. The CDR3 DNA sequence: TGTGCCGGCAGGCGGACAGGGAGCGATACGCAGTATTTT. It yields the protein CAGRRTGSDTQYF. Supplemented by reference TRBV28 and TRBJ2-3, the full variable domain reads DVKVTQSSRYLVKRTGEKVFLECVQDMDHENMFWYRQDPGLGLRLIYFSYDVKMKEKGDIPEGYSVSREKKERFSLILESASTNQTSMYLCAGRRTGSDTQYFGPGTRLTVL.

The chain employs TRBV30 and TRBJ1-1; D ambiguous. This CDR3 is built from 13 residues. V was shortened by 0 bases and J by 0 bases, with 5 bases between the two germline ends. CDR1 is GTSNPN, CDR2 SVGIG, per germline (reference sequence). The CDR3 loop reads CAWSVSMNTEAFF. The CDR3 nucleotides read TGTGCCTGGAGTGTAAGCATGAACACTGAAGCTTTCTTT.

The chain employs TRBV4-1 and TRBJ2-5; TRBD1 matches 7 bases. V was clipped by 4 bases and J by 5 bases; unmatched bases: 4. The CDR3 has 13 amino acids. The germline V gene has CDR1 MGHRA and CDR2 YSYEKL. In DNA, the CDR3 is TGCGCCAGCAGCCGACAGGGCGGCGAGACCCAGTACTTC. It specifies CASSRQGGETQYF.

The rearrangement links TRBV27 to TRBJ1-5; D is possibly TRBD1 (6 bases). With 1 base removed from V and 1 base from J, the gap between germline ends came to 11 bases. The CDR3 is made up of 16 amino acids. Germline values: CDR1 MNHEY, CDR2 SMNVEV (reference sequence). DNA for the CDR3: TGTGCCAGCAGTTTATGGGGCAGGGGAAGCAATCAGCCCCAGCATTTT. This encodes CASSLWGRGSNQPQHF.

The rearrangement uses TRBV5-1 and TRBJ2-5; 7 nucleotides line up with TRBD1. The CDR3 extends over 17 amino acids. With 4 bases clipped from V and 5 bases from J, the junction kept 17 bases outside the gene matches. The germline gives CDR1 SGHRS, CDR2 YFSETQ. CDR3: CASSPSRPTGLGETQYF. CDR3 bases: TGCGCCAGCAGCCCCTCCCGACCGACAGGGCTTGGGGAGACCCAGTACTTC.

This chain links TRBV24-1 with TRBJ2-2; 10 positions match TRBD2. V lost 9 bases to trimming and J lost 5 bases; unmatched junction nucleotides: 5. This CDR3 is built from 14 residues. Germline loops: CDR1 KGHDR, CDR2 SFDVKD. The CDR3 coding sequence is TGTGCCACCGGGGGACTAGCGACTACCGGGGAGCTGTTTTTT. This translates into CATGGLATTGELFF.

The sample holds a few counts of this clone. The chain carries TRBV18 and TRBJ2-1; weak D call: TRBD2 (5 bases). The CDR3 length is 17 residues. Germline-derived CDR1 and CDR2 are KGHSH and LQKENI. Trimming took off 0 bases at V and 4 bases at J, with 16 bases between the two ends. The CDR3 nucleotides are TGTGCCAGCTCACCACCTACTGCGGGTTGGGGATACAATGAGCAGTTCTTC. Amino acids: CASSPPTAGWGYNEQFF.

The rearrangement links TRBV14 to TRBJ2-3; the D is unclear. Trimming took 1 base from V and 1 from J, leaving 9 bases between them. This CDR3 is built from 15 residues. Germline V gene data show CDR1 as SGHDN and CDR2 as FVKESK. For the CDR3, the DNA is TGTGCCAGCAGCCAAGTGGCTTCCGGCACAGATACGCAGTATTTT. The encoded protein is CASSQVASGTDTQYF.

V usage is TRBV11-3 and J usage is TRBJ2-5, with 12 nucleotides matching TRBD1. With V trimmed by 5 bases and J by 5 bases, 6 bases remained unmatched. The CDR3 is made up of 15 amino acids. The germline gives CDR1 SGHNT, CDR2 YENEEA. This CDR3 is CASSPRDRGLETQYF. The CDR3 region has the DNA TGTGCCAGCAGCCCCCGGGACAGGGGGCTTGAGACCCAGTACTTC.

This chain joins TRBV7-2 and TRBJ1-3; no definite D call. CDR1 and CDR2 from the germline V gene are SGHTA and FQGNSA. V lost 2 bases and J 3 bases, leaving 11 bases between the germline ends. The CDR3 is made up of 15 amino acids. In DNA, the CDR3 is TGTGCCAGCAGCTTATTAACCGGGGTTGGAAACACCATATATTTT. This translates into CASSLLTGVGNTIYF.

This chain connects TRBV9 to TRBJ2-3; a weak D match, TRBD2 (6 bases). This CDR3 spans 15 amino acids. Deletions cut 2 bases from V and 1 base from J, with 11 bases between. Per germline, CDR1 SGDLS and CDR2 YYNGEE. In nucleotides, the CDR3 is TGTGCCAGCAGCGTCAGACTAGTTGGCACAGATACGCAGTATTTT. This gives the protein CASSVRLVGTDTQYF. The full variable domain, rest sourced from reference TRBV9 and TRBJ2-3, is DSGVTQTPKHLITATGQRVTLRCSPRSGDLSVYWYQQSLDQGLQFLIQYYNGEERAKGNILERFSAQQFPDLHSELNLSSLELGDSALYFCASSVRLVGTDTQYFGPGTRLTVL.

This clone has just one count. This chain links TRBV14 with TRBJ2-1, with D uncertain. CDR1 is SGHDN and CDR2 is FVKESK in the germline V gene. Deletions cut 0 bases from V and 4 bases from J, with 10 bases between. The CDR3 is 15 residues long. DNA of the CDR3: TGTGCCAGCAGCCAAGAGCGCTTAATTTACAATGAGCAGTTCTTC. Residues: CASSQERLIYNEQFF.

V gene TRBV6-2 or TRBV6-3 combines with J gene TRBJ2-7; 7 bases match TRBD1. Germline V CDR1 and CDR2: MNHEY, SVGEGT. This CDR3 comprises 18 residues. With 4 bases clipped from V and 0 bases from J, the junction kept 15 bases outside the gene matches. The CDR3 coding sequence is TGTGCCAGCAGTTCCACAGCCGGGACAGAGGAGAGCTCCTACGAGCAGTACTTC. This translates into CASSSTAGTEESSYEQYF.

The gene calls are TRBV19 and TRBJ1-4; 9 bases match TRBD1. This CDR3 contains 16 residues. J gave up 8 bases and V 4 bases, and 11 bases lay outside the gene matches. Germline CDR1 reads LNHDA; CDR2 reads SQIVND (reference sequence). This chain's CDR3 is CASSSHGTGNREKLFF. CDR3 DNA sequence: TGTGCCAGTAGTAGCCACGGGACAGGGAATCGGGAAAAACTGTTTTTT.

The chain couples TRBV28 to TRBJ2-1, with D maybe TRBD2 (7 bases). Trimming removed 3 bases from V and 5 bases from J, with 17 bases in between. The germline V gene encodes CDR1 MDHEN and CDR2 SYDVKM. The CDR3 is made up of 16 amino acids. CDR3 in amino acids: CASSFPSGGANNEQFF. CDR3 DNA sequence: TGTGCCAGCAGTTTTCCGTCGGGGGGCGCAAACAATGAGCAGTTCTTC.

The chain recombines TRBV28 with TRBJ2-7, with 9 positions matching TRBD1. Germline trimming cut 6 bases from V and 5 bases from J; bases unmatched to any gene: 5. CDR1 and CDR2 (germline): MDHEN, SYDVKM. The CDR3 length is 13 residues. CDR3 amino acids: CASRGTGLHEQYF. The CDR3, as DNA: TGTGCCAGCAGGGGGACAGGGCTGCACGAGCAGTACTTC.

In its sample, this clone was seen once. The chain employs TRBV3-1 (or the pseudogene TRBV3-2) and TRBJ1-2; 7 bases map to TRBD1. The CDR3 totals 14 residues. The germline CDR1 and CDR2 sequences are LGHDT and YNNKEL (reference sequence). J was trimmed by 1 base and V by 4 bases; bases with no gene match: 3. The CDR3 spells CASSPYRGNYGYTF. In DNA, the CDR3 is TGTGCCAGCAGCCCATACAGGGGTAACTATGGCTACACCTTC.

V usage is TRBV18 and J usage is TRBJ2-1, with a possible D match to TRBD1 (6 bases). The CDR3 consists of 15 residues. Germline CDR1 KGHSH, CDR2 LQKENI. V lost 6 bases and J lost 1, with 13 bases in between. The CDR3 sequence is CASSFRQESYNEQFF. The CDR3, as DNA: TGTGCCAGCTCGTTCAGACAGGAGTCCTACAATGAGCAGTTCTTC.

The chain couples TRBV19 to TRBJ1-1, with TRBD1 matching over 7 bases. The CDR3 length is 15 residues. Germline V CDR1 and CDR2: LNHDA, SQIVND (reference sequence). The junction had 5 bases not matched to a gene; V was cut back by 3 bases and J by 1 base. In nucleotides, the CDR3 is TGTGCCAGTAGTATCCCCCGACAGGGGAACACTGAAGCTTTCTTT. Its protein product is CASSIPRQGNTEAFF.

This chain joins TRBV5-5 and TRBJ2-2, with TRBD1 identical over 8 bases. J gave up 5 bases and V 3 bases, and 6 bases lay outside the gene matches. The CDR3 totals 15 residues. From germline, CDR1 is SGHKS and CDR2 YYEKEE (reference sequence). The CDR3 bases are TGTGCCAGCAGCTCCGGACAGGGATGGACCGGGGAGCTGTTTTTT. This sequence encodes CASSSGQGWTGELFF.

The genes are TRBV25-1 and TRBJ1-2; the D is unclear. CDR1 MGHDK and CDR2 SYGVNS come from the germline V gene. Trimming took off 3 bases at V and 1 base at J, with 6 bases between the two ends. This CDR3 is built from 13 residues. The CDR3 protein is CASSDADNYGYTF. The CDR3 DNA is TGTGCCAGCAGTGACGCAGATAACTATGGCTACACCTTC.

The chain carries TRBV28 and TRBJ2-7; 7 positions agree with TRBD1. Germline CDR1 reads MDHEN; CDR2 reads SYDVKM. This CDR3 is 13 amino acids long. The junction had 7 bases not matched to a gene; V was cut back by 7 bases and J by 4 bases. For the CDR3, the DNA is TGTGCCAGCAAGCCGACAGGGCGGTACGAGCAGTACTTC. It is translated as CASKPTGRYEQYF.

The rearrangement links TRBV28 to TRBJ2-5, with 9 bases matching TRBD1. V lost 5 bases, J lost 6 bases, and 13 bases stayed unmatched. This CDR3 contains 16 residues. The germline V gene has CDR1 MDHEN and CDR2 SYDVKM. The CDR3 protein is CASSRTGTGSTKTQYF. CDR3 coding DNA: TGTGCCAGCAGTAGGACCGGGACAGGGTCTACGAAGACCCAGTACTTC. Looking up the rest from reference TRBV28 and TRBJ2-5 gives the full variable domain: DVKVTQSSRYLVKRTGEKVFLECVQDMDHENMFWYRQDPGLGLRLIYFSYDVKMKEKGDIPEGYSVSREKKERFSLILESASTNQTSMYLCASSRTGTGSTKTQYFGPGTRLLVL.